This T cell receptor (beta chain) was profiled in a study of human T cells and chemical hapten exposure (dated by TCRdb to about 2021). Concerning the study at large: For sensitization, 2% DPC in acetone was applied to an approximately 2 cm by approximately 2 cm area of upper inner arm skin. Weekly therapeutic DPC doses were additionally applied to the scalp of patients throughout the roughly 24-week study period. Patch testing was done on the upper back using Finn chambers containing 0.01% DPC, and results were scored after 6 days according to International Contact Dermatitis Research Group standards. Alopecia areata with under or over 50% scalp involvement, alopecia totalis and alopecia universalis were represented in the patient cohort, which was mostly female. Libraries were combined into a pool for sequencing, and differences in TCR yield between samples came mainly from small differences in library volumes within the pool. Peripheral blood TCR repertoire changes were tracked in vivo in alopecia patients during primary and secondary sensitization to the hapten diphenylcyclopropenone (DPC). Blood was sampled from patients pre-sensitization (week 0) and at 2, 6 and about 24 weeks after DPC sensitization. About 30 alopecia patients provided blood for TCR sequencing at one to four time points (pre-sensitization, 2, 6 and 24 weeks). Broader findings and caveats from the paper: After repeated subsampling, the strength of the expansion versus patch-test correlation and the threshold at which it became significant changed. Because every patient had alopecia, a presumed autoimmune disease, the patients' immune response might differ from that of healthy individuals. Expanded TCRs formed significantly more large CDR3 similarity clusters than pre-sensitization or healthy control sets, consistent with antigen-driven responses. Patch test score was positively correlated with the number of PT1 expanded TCRs, with significance at thresholds 8, 16 and 32 but not at 4. No change with DPC sensitization was found in the number of TCRs above 1 in 1000 frequency, and no evidence of global repertoire structure alterations was found.

Trimming takes 1 base off V and 0 bases off J; junction bases not matched to a gene: 3. The germline V gene encodes CDR1 LGHNA and CDR2 YNFKEQ. The CDR3 holds 16 amino acids from the cysteine to the phenylalanine. Kept here is only the CDR3 DNA, which spans 48 bases and is read in frame from base 1. As concerns this clonotype: Its target antigen remains unknown. Base qualities are missing; no much larger clone stands one base away.

Receptor amplification or capture employed RACE. The data were produced on a NextSeq 500. During library preparation, unique molecular identifiers were attached to individual cDNA molecules so that TCRs could be counted in a quantitative, reproducible way. Both TCR alpha and TCR beta chains were sequenced from each blood RNA sample. Per the original workflow: The median number of TCRs per sample was around 96,000, ranging from about 20,000 to 690,600. The Decombinator software suite was used to annotate V, J and CDR3 in the TCR reads. To make PS versus PT1 abundance plots, every sample was subsampled to the same number of TCRs (28,000). TCRs were defined as expanded if absent before sensitization and observed at least eight times at the 2-week time point. The public reads were quality trimmed at Q25 with fastp and then assembled into clones with MiXCR by TCRdb, keeping productive beta chains. Rows with one shared CDR3 protein collapse into an entry with the most common genes and DNA. These V and J calls rely on TCRdb rather than the paper's analysis. Counted in this sample were around 120,000 distinct CDR3 sequences; about 13% of them appeared once. 2.8% of the sample is held by the ten biggest clonotypes.

The time point label of this sample denotes: pre-sensitization, week 0. Sample treatment or condition, as interpreted from the label and publication: therapeutic diphenylcyclopropenone sensitization with weekly scalp DPC. Blood at each patch-test visit was drawn before the patch test was applied. Patients were eligible if aged 18 to 70, diagnosed with alopecia and judged suitable for DPC therapy, and pregnant patients were excluded. Total RNA was extracted from unfractionated whole blood collected in Tempus Blood RNA tubes. The sequence links TRBV4-2 to TRBJ2-5; 9 junctional bases match TRBD2. The receptor was derived from a young woman with alopecia areata. Some clones in this sample may be carry-over from other donors' samples. The source was whole blood, collected in connection with sensitization to the hapten diphenylcyclopropenone (DPC). The CDR3 here reads CASSQGERGDQETQYF. The sequenced DNA is TGTGCCAGCAGCCAAGGAGAGCGGGGGGACCAAGAGACCCAGTACTTC.